These 12 T cell receptor beta chains came from one sample sequenced in a study of T-cell memory formation after mild COVID-19. From the 5' RACE reads, TCRdb called clonotypes with MiXCR, one entry per CDR3 protein. This sample yields around 300,000 distinct CDR3 sequences, of which 13% to 15% are seen a single time; around 23% belongs to the top ten. Sequencing used PBMCs or a T cell subset sorted from them (not recorded which). The receptors here all came from a young man who had mild COVID-19 (a few samples of this study predate the infection). Cell type and time point are not known.

The chain joins TRBV7-2 to TRBJ1-3; 9 positions agree with TRBD1. CDR1 is SGHTA, CDR2 FQGNSA, per germline. J was trimmed by 6 bases and V by 5 bases; bases with no gene match: 5. This CDR3 contains 14 residues. This CDR3 is CASSRDRAENTIYF. The DNA of the CDR3 is TGTGCCAGCAGCAGGGACAGGGCTGAAAACACCATATATTTT.

This clonotype was picked up a small number of times. The chain has TRBV6-2 or TRBV6-3 and TRBJ1-3; D remains unclear. This CDR3 contains 16 residues. With 5 bases removed from V and 2 bases from J, the gap between germline ends came to 16 bases. The germline gives CDR1 MNHEY, CDR2 SVGEGT. The CDR3 sequence: CASSTRRQPTGNTIYF. CDR3 nucleotide sequence: TGTGCCAGCAGTACCCGACGACAACCCACTGGAAACACCATATATTTT.

This clonotype turned up a few times. V usage is TRBV6-1 and J usage is TRBJ1-2; D remains ambiguous. Trimming shortened V by 7 bases and J by 5 bases, and 14 bases separated the two germline ends. The CDR3 has 13 amino acids. Germline V gene sequence: CDR1 MNHNS, CDR2 SASEGT. The CDR3: CASIWTAYYGYTF. As DNA, the CDR3 is TGTGCCAGCATATGGACGGCGTATTATGGCTACACCTTC.

This chain uses TRBV7-2 with TRBJ2-5; no definite D call. Trimming left V 4 bases short and J 5 bases short, with 11 bases between. The CDR3 contains 13 residues. CDR1 SGHTA and CDR2 FQGNSA come from the germline V gene. CDR3 in amino acids: CASSSSFWETQYF. DNA of the CDR3: TGTGCCAGCAGCTCCTCGTTTTGGGAGACCCAGTACTTC.

This clonotype was seen only a few times. Compared with germline, one end of the junction differs, possibly owing to a read error. The chain carries TRBV5-1 and TRBJ2-1, with D perhaps TRBD1 (6 bases). From germline, CDR1 is SGHRS and CDR2 YFSETQ. The CDR3 is 12 amino acids. CDR3: CASSSDRTQHFF. The CDR3 bases are TGCGCCAGCAGCTCCGACAGGACCCAGCATTTCTTC.

This clonotype has just a few counts. A read error may produce the germline difference seen at one junction end. The rearrangement links TRBV11-2 to TRBJ1-2, with TRBD1 as a possible D gene (5 bases). This CDR3 has 13 residues. In germline, CDR1 is SGHAT, CDR2 FQNNGV. The CDR3, as DNA: TGTCCCAGCAGCTTTAACAGGAGCTATGGCTACACCTTC. Translation gives CPSSFNRSYGYTF. The whole variable domain, remainder taken from reference TRBV11-2 and TRBJ1-2, is EAGVAQSPRYKIIEKRQSVAFWCNPISGHATLYWYQQILGQGPKLLIQFQNNGVVDDSQLPKDRFSAERLKGVDSTLKIQPAKLEDSAVYLCPSSFNRSYGYTFGSGTRLTVV.

This chain connects TRBV10-2 to TRBJ2-5; the D is unclear. This CDR3 comprises 14 residues. Trimming pared 6 bases from V and 1 base from J, leaving 12 bases between. Germline CDR1 WSHSY, CDR2 SAAADI. CDR3 in amino acids: CASSPTTPQETQYF. CDR3 DNA sequence: TGCGCCAGCAGCCCTACTACGCCCCAAGAGACCCAGTACTTC.

V gene TRBV2 combines with J gene TRBJ1-2; D is perhaps TRBD1 (6 bases). V shed 7 bases and J shed 3 bases, with 6 bases lying between them. This CDR3 is built from 11 residues. Germline V lookup: CDR1 SNHLY, CDR2 FYNNEI. CDR3 protein: CASNRDYGYTF. The DNA for the CDR3 is TGTGCCAGCAACAGGGACTATGGCTACACCTTC.

Only a few counts were recorded for this clonotype. J is TRBJ1-1 and V is TRBV12-3 or TRBV12-4, with D perhaps TRBD1 (5 bases). V dropped 2 bases and J dropped 10 bases, with 14 bases sitting between them. CDR3 length equals 13 residues. This chain's CDR3 is CASSLMPQGSAFF. In DNA form, the CDR3 reads TGTGCCAGCAGTTTAATGCCCCAGGGCTCAGCTTTCTTT.

The chain joins TRBV7-9 to TRBJ1-1, with 12 bases fitting TRBD1. V gave up 1 base and J gave up 1 base; unmatched junction bases: 4. CDR3 length: 17 amino acids. The germline V gene has CDR1 SEHNR and CDR2 FQNEAQ (reference sequence). The CDR3 coding sequence is TGTGCCAGCAGCTTAGATCCGGGACAGGGGGCGAACACTGAAGCTTTCTTT. Amino acids: CASSLDPGQGANTEAFF.

This clonotype was picked up a small number of times. The rearrangement joins TRBV25-1 to TRBJ2-7; the D gene is possibly TRBD1 (5 bases). Germline CDR1 is MGHDK and CDR2 is SYGVNS. The CDR3 runs 14 residues. Trimming took off 3 bases at V and 4 bases at J, with 13 bases between the two ends. CDR3: CASSDLGHSYEQYF. CDR3 sequence (DNA): TGTGCCAGCAGTGATTTAGGACATTCGTACGAGCAGTACTTC.

The V gene is TRBV7-2, the J gene TRBJ2-5; 7 bases map to TRBD2. V shed 4 bases, J shed 5 bases, and the junction held 22 bases outside the gene matches. The CDR3 has 19 amino acids. CDR1 SGHTA and CDR2 FQGNSA come from the germline V gene. The CDR3 is CASSSIYRDYDSSRETQYF. CDR3 nucleotide sequence: TGTGCCAGCAGCTCCATCTACCGGGACTATGACTCTTCGAGGGAGACCCAGTACTTC.